This paragraph reports one TCR beta chain. Its antigen remains unknown. These data are taken from a study of shared clonotypes between healthy human individuals. General observations from the study: When naive CD4 clonotypes were compared across a handful of donors, approximately 5% were shared.

The V segment lost 9 bases and the J segment 6 bases; nucleotides outside the gene matches: 6. Per the germline V gene, CDR1 is SGHNT and CDR2 is YYREEE (reference sequence). The CDR3 consists of 12 residues. The protocol was immunoSEQ multiplex PCR, while the TCRdb copy is restricted to in-frame clones and leaves out a portion. The sample lists 2 million to 2.5 million clones, about 92% occurring once. Specimen: naive CD4+ T cells from PBMCs. Subset given: CD45RA+ positively selected. The genes are TRBV5-4 and TRBJ2-1; 7 bases are shared with TRBD1. The sequence was collected from a young man in good health. Some clones in this sample may be carry-over from other donors' samples. CDR3 nucleotides: TGTGCCACCCAACAGGGGTCCAATGAGCAGTTCTTC. Its translation: CATQQGSNEQFF. Drawing the rest from reference TRBV5-4 and TRBJ2-1, the complete variable domain is ETGVTQSPTHLIKTRGQQVTLRCSSQSGHNTVSWYQQALGQGPQFIFQYYREEENGRGNFPPRFSGLQFPNYSSELNVNALELDDSALYLCATQQGSNEQFFGPGTRLTVL.